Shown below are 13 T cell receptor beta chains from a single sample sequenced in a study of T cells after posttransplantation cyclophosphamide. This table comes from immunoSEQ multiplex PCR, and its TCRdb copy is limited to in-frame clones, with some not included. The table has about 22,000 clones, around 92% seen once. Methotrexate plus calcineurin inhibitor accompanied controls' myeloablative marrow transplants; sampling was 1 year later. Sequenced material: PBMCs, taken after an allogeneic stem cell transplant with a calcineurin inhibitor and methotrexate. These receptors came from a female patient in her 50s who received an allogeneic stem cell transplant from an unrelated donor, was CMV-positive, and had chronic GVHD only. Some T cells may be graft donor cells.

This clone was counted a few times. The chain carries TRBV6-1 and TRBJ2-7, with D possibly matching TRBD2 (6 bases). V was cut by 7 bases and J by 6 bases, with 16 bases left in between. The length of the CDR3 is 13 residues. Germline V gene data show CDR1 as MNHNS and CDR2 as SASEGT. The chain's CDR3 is CASMVGGSGEQYF. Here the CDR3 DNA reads TGTGCCAGCATGGTCGGAGGGAGTGGCGAGCAGTACTTC.

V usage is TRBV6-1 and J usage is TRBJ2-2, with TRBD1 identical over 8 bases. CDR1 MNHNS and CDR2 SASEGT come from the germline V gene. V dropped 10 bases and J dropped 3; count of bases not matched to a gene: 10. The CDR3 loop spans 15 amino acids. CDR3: CATPPDRAHTGELFF. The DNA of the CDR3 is TGTGCCACCCCACCGGACAGGGCTCACACCGGGGAGCTGTTTTTT.

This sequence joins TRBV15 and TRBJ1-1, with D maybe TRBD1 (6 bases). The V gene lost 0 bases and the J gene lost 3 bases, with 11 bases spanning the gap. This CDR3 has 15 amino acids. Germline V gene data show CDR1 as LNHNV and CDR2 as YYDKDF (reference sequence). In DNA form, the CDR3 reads TGTGCCACCAGCAGAGATGGAGGACAGCACACTGAAGCTTTCTTT. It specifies CATSRDGGQHTEAFF. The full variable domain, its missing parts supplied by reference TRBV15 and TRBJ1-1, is DAMVIQNPRYQVTQFGKPVTLSCSQTLNHNVMYWYQQKSSQAPKLLFHYYDKDFNNEADTPDNFQSRRPNTSFCFLDIRSPGLGDTAMYLCATSRDGGQHTEAFFGQGTRLTVV.

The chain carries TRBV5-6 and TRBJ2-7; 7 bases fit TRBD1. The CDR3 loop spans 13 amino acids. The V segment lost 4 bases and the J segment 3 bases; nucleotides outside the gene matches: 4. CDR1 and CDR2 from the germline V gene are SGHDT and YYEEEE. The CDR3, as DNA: TGTGCCAGCAGCAGCACAGGGGTCTACGAGCAGTACTTC. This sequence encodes CASSSTGVYEQYF.

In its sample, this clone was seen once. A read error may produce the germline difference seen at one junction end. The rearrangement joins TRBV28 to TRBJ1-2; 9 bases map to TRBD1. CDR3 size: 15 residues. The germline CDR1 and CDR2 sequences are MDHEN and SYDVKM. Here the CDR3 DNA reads TGTGCCGGCAGGGGACAGGGCCTAGCTAACTATGGCTACACCTTC. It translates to CAGRGQGLANYGYTF.

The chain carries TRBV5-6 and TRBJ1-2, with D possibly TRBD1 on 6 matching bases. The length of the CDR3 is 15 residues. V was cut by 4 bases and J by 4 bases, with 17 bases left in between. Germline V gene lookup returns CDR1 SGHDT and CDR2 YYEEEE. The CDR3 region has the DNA TGTGCCAGCAGCCGACAGGTCCGGATCGGCTATGGCTACACCTTC. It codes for CASSRQVRIGYGYTF.

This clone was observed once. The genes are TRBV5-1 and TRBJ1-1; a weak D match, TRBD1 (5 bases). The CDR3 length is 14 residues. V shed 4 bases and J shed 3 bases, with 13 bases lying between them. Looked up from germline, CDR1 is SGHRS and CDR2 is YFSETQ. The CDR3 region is CASSAEWGDTEAFF. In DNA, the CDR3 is TGCGCCAGCAGCGCCGAGTGGGGGGACACTGAAGCTTTCTTT.

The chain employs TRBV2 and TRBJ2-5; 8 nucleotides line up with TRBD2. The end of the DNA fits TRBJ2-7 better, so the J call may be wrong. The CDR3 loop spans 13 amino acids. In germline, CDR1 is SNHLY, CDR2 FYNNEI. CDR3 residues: CASSLAGLYEQYF. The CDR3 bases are TGTGCCAGCAGTTTAGCGGGACTGTACGAGCAGTACTTC.

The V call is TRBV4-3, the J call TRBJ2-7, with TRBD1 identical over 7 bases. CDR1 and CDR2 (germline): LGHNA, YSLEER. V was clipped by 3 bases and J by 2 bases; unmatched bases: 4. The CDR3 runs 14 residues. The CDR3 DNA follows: TGCGCCAGCAGCCAGGACGGGACAGCCTACGAGCAGTACTTC. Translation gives CASSQDGTAYEQYF.

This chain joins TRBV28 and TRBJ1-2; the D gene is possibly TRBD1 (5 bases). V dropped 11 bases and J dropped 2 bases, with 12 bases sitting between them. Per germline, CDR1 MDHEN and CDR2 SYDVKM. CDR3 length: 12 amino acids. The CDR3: CASGRVNYGYTF. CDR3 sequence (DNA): TGTGCCTCGGGCAGGGTGAACTATGGCTACACCTTC.

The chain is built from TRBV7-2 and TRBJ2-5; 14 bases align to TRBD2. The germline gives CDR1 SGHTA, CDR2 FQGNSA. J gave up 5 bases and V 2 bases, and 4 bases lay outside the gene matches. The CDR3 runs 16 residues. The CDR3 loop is CASSLRLAGGGETQYF. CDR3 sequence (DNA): TGTGCCAGCAGCTTACGACTAGCGGGAGGGGGTGAGACCCAGTACTTC.

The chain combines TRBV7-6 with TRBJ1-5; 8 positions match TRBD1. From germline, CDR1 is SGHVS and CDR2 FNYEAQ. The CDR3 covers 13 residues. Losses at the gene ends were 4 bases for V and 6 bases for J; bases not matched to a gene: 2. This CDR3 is CASSSGQGQPQHF. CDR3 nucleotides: TGTGCCAGCAGCTCCGGACAGGGTCAGCCCCAGCATTTT.

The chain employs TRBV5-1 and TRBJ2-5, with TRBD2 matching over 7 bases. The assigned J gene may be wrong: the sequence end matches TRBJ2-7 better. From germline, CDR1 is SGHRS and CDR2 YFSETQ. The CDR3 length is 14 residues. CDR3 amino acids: CASSYLSGGYEQYF. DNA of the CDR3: TGCGCCAGCAGCTACCTATCGGGAGGCTACGAGCAGTACTTC.